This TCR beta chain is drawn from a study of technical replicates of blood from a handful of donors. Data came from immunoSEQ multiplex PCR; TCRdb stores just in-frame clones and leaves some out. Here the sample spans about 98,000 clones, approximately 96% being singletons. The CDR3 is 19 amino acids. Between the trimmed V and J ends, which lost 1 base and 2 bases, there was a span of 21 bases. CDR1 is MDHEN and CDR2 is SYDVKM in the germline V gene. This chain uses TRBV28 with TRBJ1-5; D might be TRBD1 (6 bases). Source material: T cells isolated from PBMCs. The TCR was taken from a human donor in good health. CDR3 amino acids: CASSLLSWTDFNGNQPQHF. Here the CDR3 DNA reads TGTGCCAGCAGTTTATTAAGCTGGACAGACTTTAATGGCAATCAGCCCCAGCATTTT.